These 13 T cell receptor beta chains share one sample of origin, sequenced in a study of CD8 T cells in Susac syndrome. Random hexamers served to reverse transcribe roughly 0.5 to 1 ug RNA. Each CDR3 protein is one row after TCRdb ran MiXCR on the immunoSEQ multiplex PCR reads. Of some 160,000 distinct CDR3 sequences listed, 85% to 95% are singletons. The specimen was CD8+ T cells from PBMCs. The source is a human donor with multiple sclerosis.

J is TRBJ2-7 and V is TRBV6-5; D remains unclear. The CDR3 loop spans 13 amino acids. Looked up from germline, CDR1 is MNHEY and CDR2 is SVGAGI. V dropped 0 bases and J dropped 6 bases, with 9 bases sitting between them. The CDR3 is CASSYSRRSEQYF. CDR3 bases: TGTGCCAGCAGTTACTCTCGCAGGTCCGAGCAGTACTTC.

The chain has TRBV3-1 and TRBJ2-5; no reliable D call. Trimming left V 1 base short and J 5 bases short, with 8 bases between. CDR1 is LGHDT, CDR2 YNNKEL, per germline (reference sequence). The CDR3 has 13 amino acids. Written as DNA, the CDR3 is TGTGCCAGCAGCCAAGGGATGTGGGAGACCCAGTACTTC. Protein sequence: CASSQGMWETQYF.

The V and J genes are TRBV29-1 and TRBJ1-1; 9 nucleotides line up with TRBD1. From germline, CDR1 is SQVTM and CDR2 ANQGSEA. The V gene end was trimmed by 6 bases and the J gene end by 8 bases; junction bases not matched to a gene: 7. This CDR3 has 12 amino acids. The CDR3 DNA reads TGCAGCGTCCCGGGACAGGGTCCAGAAGCTTTCTTT. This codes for CSVPGQGPEAFF. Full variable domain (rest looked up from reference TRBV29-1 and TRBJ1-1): SAVISQKPSRDICQRGTSLTIQCQVDSQVTMMFWYRQQPGQSLTLIATANQGSEATYESGFVIDKFPISRPNLTFSTLTVSNMSPEDSSIYLCSVPGQGPEAFFGQGTRLTVV.

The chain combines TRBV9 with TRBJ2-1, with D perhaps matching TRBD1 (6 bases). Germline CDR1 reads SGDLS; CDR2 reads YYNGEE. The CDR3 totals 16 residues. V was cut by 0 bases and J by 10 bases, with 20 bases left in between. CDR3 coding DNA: TGTGCCAGCAGCGTAGGCGGTGCCGCAGGGGCCCGAGAGCAGTTCTTC. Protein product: CASSVGGAAGAREQFF.

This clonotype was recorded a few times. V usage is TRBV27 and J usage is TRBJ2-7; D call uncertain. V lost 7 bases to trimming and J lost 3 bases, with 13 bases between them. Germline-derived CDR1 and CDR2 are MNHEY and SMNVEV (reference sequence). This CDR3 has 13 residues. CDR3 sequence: CASTAGPLYEQYF. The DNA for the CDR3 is TGTGCCAGCACCGCCGGGCCTCTCTACGAGCAGTACTTC.

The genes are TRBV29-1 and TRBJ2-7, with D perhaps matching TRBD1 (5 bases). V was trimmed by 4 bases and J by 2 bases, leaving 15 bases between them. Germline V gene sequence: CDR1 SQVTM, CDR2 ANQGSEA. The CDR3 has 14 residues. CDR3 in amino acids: CSVVSPGKPYEQYF. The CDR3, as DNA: TGCAGCGTTGTGAGCCCAGGGAAGCCCTACGAGCAGTACTTC.

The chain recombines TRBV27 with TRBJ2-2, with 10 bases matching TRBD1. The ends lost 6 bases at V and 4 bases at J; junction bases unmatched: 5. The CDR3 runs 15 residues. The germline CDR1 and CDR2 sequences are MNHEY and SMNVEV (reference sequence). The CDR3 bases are TGTGCCAGCAGGACCCGGGACAGGGGCACCGGGGAGCTGTTTTTT. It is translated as CASRTRDRGTGELFF.

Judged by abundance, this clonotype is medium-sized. The CDR3 DNA reads TGTGCCAGCAGTTTTGGATACGAGCAGTACTTC. Translating it yields CASSFGYEQYF. The chain employs TRBV27 and TRBJ2-7; D gene uncertain. The CDR3 is 11 residues long. V was trimmed by 3 bases and J by 4 bases, leaving 4 bases between them. The germline CDR1 and CDR2 sequences are MNHEY and SMNVEV (reference sequence).

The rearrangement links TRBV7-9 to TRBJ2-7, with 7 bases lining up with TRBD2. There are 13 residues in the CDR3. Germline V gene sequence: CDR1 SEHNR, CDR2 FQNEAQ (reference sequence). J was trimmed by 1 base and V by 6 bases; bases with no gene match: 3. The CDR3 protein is CASSGGVSYEQYF. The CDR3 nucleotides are TGTGCCAGCAGTGGGGGGGTTTCCTACGAGCAGTACTTC.

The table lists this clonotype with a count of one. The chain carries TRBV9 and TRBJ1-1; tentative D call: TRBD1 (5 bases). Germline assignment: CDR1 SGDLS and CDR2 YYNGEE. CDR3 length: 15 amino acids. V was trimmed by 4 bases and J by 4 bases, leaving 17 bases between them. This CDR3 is CASSTGTSMVTEAFF. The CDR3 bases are TGTGCCAGCAGCACTGGGACCTCGATGGTCACTGAAGCTTTCTTT. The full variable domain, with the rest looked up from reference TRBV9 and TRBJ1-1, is DSGVTQTPKHLITATGQRVTLRCSPRSGDLSVYWYQQSLDQGLQFLIQYYNGEERAKGNILERFSAQQFPDLHSELNLSSLELGDSALYFCASSTGTSMVTEAFFGQGTRLTVV.

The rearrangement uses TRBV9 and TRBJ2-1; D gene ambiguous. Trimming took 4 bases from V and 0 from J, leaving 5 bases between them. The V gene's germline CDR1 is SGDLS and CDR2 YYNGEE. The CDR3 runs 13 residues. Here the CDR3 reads CASSSSSYNEQFF. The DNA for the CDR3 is TGTGCCAGCAGCTCCTCCTCCTACAATGAGCAGTTCTTC.

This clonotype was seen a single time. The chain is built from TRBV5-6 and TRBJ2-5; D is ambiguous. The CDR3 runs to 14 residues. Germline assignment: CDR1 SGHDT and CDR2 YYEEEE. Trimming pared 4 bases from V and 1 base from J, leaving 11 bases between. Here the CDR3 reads CASSAPTLQETQYF. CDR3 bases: TGTGCCAGCAGCGCCCCCACCCTCCAAGAGACCCAGTACTTC.

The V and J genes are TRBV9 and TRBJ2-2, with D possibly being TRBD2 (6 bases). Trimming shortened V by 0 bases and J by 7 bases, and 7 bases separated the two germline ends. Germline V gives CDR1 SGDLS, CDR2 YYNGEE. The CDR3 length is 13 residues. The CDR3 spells CASSVGRDGELFF. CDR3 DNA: TGTGCCAGCAGCGTAGGGCGGGACGGGGAGCTGTTTTTT.